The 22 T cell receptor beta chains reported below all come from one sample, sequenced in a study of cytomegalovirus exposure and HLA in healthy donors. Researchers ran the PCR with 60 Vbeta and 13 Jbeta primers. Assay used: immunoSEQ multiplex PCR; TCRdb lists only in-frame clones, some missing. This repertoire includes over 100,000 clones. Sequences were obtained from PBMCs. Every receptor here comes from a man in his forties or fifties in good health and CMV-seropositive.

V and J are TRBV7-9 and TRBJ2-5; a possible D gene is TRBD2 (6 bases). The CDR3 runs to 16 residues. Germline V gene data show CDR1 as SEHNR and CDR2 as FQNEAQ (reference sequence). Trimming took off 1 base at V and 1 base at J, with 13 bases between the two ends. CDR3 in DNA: TGTGCCAGCAGCTTAGAGGGAGGACGGAGCCAAGAGACCCAGTACTTC. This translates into CASSLEGGRSQETQYF.

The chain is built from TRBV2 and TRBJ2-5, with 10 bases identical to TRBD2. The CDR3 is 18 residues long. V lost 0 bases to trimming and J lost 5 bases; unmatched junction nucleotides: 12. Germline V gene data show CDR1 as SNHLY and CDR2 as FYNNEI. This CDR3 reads CASSEAIVSAGGPETQYF. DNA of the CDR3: TGTGCCAGCAGTGAAGCTATCGTATCAGCGGGAGGGCCGGAGACCCAGTACTTC.

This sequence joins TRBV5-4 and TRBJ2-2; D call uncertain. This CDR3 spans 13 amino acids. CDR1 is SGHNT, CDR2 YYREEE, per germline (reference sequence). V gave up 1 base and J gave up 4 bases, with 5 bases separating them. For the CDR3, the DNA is TGTGCCAGCAGCTTGCCGAGCACCGGGGAGCTGTTTTTT. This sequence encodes CASSLPSTGELFF. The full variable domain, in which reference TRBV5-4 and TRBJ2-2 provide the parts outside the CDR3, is ETGVTQSPTHLIKTRGQQVTLRCSSQSGHNTVSWYQQALGQGPQFIFQYYREEENGRGNFPPRFSGLQFPNYSSELNVNALELDDSALYLCASSLPSTGELFFGEGSRLTVL.

CDR3 protein: CASSLFGWEGDNEQFF. Here the CDR3 DNA reads TGTGCCAGCAGCTTATTCGGGTGGGAGGGGGACAATGAGCAGTTCTTC. The rearrangement links TRBV13 to TRBJ2-1; D might be TRBD2 (7 bases). Trimming removed 2 bases from V and 5 bases from J, with 16 bases in between. The germline V gene has CDR1 PRHDT and CDR2 FYEKMQ (reference sequence). CDR3 length: 16 amino acids.

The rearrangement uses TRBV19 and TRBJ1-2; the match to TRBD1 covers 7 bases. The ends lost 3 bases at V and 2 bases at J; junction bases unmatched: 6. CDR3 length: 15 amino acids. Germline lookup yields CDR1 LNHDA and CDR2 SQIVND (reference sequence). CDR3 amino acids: CASSMSWGQNYGYTF. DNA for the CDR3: TGTGCCAGTAGTATGAGTTGGGGACAGAACTATGGCTACACCTTC.

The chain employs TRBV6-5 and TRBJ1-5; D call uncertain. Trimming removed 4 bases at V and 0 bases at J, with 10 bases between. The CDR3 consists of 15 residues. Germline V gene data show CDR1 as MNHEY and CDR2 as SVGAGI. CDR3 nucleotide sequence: TGTGCCAGCAGTTCGCGGGCTTATAGCAATCAGCCCCAGCATTTT. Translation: CASSSRAYSNQPQHF.

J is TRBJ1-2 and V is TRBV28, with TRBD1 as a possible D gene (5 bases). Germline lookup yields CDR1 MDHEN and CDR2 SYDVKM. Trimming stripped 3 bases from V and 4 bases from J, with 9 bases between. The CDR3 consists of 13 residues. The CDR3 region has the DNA TGTGCCAGCAGTTTCGGACAACTCTATGGCTACACCTTC. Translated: CASSFGQLYGYTF.

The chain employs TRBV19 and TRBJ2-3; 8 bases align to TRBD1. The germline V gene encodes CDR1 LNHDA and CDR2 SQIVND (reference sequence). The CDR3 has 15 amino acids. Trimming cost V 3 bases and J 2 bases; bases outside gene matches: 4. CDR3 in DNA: TGTGCCAGTAGTATTGGGCAGGGGGCCACAGATACGCAGTATTTT. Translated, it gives CASSIGQGATDTQYF. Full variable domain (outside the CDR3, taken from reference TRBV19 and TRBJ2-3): DGGITQSPKYLFRKEGQNVTLSCEQNLNHDAMYWYRQDPGQGLRLIYYSQIVNDFQKGDIAEGYSVSREKKESFPLTVTSAQKNPTAFYLCASSIGQGATDTQYFGPGTRLTVL.

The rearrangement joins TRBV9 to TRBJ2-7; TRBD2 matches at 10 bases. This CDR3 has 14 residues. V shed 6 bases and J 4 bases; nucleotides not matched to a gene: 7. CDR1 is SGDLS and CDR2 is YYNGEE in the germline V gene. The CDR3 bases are TGTGCCAGCAACTTAGCGGGAGGCGGGTACGAGCAGTACTTC. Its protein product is CASNLAGGGYEQYF.

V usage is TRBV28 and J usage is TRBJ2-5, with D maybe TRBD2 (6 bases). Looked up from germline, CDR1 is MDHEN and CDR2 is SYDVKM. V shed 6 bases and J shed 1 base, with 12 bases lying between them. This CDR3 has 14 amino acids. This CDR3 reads CASSSRELQETQYF. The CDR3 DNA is TGTGCCAGCAGCTCTCGGGAGCTCCAAGAGACCCAGTACTTC.

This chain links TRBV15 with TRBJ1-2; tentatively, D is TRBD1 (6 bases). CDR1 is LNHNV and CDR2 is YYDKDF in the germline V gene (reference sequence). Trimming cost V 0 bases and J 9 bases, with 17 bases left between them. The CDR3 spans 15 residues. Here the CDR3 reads CATSREVGQGYRYTF. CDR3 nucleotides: TGTGCCACCAGCAGAGAAGTAGGGCAGGGGTATCGCTACACCTTC.

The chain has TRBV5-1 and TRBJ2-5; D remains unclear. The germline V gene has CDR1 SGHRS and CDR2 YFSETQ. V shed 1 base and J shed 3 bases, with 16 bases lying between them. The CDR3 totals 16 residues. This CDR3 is CASSLSVRVTKETQYF. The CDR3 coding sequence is TGCGCCAGCAGCTTGTCCGTCAGAGTGACAAAAGAGACCCAGTACTTC.

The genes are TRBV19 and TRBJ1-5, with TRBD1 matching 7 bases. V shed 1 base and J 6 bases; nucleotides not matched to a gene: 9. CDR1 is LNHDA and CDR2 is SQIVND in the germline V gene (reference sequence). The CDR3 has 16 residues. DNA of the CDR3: TGTGCCAGTAGTATAGGAACAGGGGCGAAGTTTCAGCCCCAGCATTTT. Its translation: CASSIGTGAKFQPQHF.

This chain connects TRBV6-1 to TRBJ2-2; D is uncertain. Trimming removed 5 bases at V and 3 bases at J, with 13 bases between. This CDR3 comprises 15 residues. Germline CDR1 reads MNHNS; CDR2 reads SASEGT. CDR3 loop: CASSLTMPYTGELFF. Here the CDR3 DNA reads TGTGCCAGCAGTCTTACTATGCCTTACACCGGGGAGCTGTTTTTT.

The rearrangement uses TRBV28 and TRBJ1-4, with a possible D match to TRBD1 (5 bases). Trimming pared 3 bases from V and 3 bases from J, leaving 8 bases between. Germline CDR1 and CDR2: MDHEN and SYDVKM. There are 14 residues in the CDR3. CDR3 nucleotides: TGTGCCAGCAGTTTCAGGGAGGCTAATGAAAAACTGTTTTTT. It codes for CASSFREANEKLFF.

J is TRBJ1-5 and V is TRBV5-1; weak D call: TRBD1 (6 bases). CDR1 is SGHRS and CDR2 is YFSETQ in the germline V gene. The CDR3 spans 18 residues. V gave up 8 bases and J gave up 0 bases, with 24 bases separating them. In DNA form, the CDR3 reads TGCGCCAGTCCGTCTCCGGGACATCGACCTGATAGCAATCAGCCCCAGCATTTT. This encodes CASPSPGHRPDSNQPQHF.

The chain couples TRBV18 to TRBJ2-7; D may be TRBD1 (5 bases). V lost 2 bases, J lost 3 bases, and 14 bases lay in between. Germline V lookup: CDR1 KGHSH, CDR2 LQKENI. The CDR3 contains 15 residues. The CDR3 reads CASSPGAAAVYEQYF. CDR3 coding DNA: TGTGCCAGCTCACCAGGGGCAGCCGCGGTCTACGAGCAGTACTTC.

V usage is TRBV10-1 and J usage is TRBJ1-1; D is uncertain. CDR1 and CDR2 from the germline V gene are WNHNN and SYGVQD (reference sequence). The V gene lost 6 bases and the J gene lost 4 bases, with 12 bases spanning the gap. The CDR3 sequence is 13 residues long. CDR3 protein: CASSPGGSTEAFF. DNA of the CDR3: TGCGCCAGCAGCCCGGGAGGGAGCACTGAAGCTTTCTTT.

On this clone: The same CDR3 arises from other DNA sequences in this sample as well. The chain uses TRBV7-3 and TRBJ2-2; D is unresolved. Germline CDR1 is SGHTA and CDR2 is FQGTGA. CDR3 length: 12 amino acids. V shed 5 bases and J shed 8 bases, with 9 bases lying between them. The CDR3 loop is CASSPLTGELFF. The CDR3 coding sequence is TGTGCCAGCAGCCCACTGACAGGGGAGCTGTTTTTT.

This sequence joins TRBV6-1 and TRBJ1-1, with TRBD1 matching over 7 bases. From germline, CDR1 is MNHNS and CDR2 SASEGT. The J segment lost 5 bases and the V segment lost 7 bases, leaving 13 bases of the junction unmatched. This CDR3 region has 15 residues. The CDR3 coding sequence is TGTGCCAGCAATGGGGGAGGAGGGGGCGAGACTGAAGCTTTCTTT. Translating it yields CASNGGGGGETEAFF.

Here the CDR3 DNA reads TGCAGCGCCCATAGCGGGAGGGCCAGAGGGGAGCTGTTTTTT. This gives the protein CSAHSGRARGELFF. The chain is built from TRBV29-1 and TRBJ2-2, with 11 bases that match TRBD2. Germline V gene sequence: CDR1 SQVTM, CDR2 ANQGSEA. V was clipped by 7 bases and J by 8 bases; unmatched bases: 9. This CDR3 is 14 amino acids long.

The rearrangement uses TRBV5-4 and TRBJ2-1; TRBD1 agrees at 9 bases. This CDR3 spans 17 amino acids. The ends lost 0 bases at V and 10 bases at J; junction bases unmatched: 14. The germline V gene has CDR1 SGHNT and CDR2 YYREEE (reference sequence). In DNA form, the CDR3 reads TGTGCCAGCAGCTTGGCCACAAACCGGGACAGGGACAGCGAGCAGTTCTTC. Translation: CASSLATNRDRDSEQFF.